This T cell receptor (beta chain) was captured by sequencing in a study of cytotoxic CD8 clonotypes in ibrutinib-treated CLL. Notes on the study in general: Starting clonality was above that of age-matched healthy donors and tracked circulating CD8+ T-cell counts. Under treatment, the uncommon public clonotypes either contracted or remained stable.

Roughly 2 micrograms of genomic DNA from cryopreserved PBMCs went into TCR beta libraries. Comment on this clone: Its target is unknown.

With sequencing, the targeted depth ranged from 1 in 200,000 to 1 in 1 million T cells. TCRdb keeps only in-frame clones here, not all; method: immunoSEQ multiplex PCR. The sample lists about 49,000 clones; around half were seen once. Germline V gene lookup returns CDR1 GTSNPN and CDR2 SVGIG (reference sequence). This CDR3 spans 15 amino acids. Trimming left V 3 bases short and J 2 bases short, with 11 bases between. The starting material was PBMCs, obtained after 12 months of ibrutinib treatment. V usage is TRBV30 and J usage is TRBJ2-6, with a tentative D call TRBD1 (6 bases). The origin of this receptor is a human donor with chronic lymphocytic leukemia. The CDR3 loop is CAWRGHRAGANVLTF. The CDR3 region has the DNA TGTGCCTGGAGGGGACACAGGGCTGGGGCCAACGTCCTGACTTTC. Full variable domain (missing parts from reference TRBV30 and TRBJ2-6): SQTIHQWPATLVQPVGSPLSLECTVEGTSNPNLYWYRQAAGRGLQLLFYSVGIGQISSEVPQNLSASRPQDRQFILSSKKLLLSDSGFYLCAWRGHRAGANVLTFGAGSRLTVL.